This is a list of T cell receptor beta chains from one sample in a study of cytomegalovirus exposure and HLA in healthy donors. Produced via immunoSEQ multiplex PCR; TCRdb's table is partial and in-frame only. The sample carries over 40,000 clones, approximately 68% recorded once. Input material: PBMCs. These receptors all come from a man aged 25-45 years in good health and CMV-seronegative. The CDR3 runs from the conserved cysteine through the conserved F or W. The D gene is left open where the match is weak. Size values are once, few and many counts, or a class for expanded clones, and some rows have none.

d_call	clone_size	v_call	j_call	cdr3_nt	cdr3_aa
TRBD1	-	TRBV30	TRBJ1-2	TGTGCCTGGACACAGGGGTCCACACCTAACTATGGCTACACCTTC	CAWTQGSTPNYGYTF
-	-	TRBV27	TRBJ1-2	TGTGCCAGCAGTAACCACGGACCGATAGGGGCTAACTATGGCTACACCTTC	CASSNHGPIGANYGYTF
-	-	TRBV19	TRBJ2-1	TGTGCCAGTAGTGGGTCGGCAGGGTTCCACAATGAGCAGTTCTTC	CASSGSAGFHNEQFF
-	few	TRBV5-1	TRBJ2-7	TGCGCCAGCAGCTTGGTAGGCGGTTCCTACGAGCAGTACTTC	CASSLVGGSYEQYF
TRBD2	-	TRBV9	TRBJ2-1	TGTGCCAGCAGCGAAGCAGCGGGAGTCAATGAGCAGTTCTTC	CASSEAAGVNEQFF
-	few	TRBV7-9	TRBJ1-5	TGTGCCAGCAGCCGAGATAATCAGCCCCAGCATTTT	CASSRDNQPQHF
TRBD1	-	TRBV10-1	TRBJ2-2	TGCGCCAGCAGTGCGGGACAGGGGTACACCGGGGAGCTGTTTTTT	CASSAGQGYTGELFF
TRBD2	-	TRBV9	TRBJ2-5	TGTGCCAGCAGCGTAGCTTCTAGCGGGGGGTACCAAGAGACCCAGTACTTC	CASSVASSGGYQETQYF
-	-	TRBV2	TRBJ2-7	TGTGACAGCAGGACGATGGACACCACGAGCTCCTACGAGCAGTACTTC	CDSRTMDTTSSYEQYF
-	few	TRBV6-6	TRBJ2-7	TGTGCCAGCAGTGCAGGGACAACCCCGTCCTACGAGCAGTACTTC	CASSAGTTPSYEQYF
-	once	TRBV19	TRBJ2-7	TGTGCCAGTAGTATCCCGGGTTCCTCCTACGAGCAGTACTTC	CASSIPGSSYEQYF
-	-	TRBV19	TRBJ2-1	TGTGCCAGTAGTACAGGAGGGACCAAAGTAAGCTCCTACAATGAGCAGTTCTTC	CASSTGGTKVSSYNEQFF
-	few	TRBV5-1	TRBJ1-1	TGCGCCAGCAGCCCTGAGGGGGTGATTCAGACTGAAGCTTTCTTT	CASSPEGVIQTEAFF
TRBD1	few	TRBV6-6	TRBJ2-1	TGTGCCAGCAGTTTTACAGGGGGGAGTAATGAGCAGTTCTTC	CASSFTGGSNEQFF
-	-	TRBV6-4	TRBJ2-3	TGTGCCAGCAGTGGGCAGGGAGGAACAGATACGCAGTATTTT	CASSGQGGTDTQYF
-	-	TRBV5-1	TRBJ2-7	TGCGCCAGCAGCTTAGTAGGAGATCGAGACGAGCAGTACTTC	CASSLVGDRDEQYF